The 5 T cell receptor beta chains presented below share a single source sample, sequenced in a study of T cell responses to AZD1222 COVID-19 vaccine. Profiled with immunoSEQ multiplex PCR; TCRdb holds only in-frame clones, not every one. The sample lists about 93,000 clones; 89% were seen once. Specimen: peripheral blood, collected on day 0 of MenACWY control vaccination. The receptors come from an adult in good health.

The gene calls are TRBV6-5 and TRBJ1-6, with D perhaps matching TRBD1 (6 bases). The CDR3 length is 15 residues. V was trimmed by 2 bases and J by 8 bases, leaving 13 bases between them. The germline CDR1 and CDR2 sequences are MNHEY and SVGAGI. DNA of the CDR3: TGTGCCAGCAGTTACGAAGGACAGTTGGATTCACCCCTCCACTTT. It encodes CASSYEGQLDSPLHF.

This sequence joins TRBV9 and TRBJ2-2, with no clear D. This CDR3 has 15 amino acids. Per the germline V gene, CDR1 is SGDLS and CDR2 is YYNGEE. Trimming pared 2 bases from V and 0 bases from J, leaving 8 bases between. CDR3 DNA sequence: TGTGCCAGCAGCGTCGGCAACCCGAACACCGGGGAGCTGTTTTTT. This translates into CASSVGNPNTGELFF.

The V gene is TRBV6-2 or TRBV6-3, the J gene TRBJ2-7; 7 bases map to TRBD2. V shed 0 bases, J shed 2 bases, and the junction held 4 bases outside the gene matches. The CDR3 sequence is 15 residues long. Germline values: CDR1 MNHEY, CDR2 SVGEGT. This CDR3 is CASSYSRLATYEQYF. DNA for the CDR3: TGTGCCAGCAGTTACTCGCGACTAGCAACCTACGAGCAGTACTTC.

The chain recombines TRBV5-1 with TRBJ2-2; unclear D gene. The germline V gene has CDR1 SGHRS and CDR2 YFSETQ. This CDR3 comprises 15 residues. V lost 0 bases, J lost 0 bases, and 6 bases lay in between. CDR3 bases: TGCGCCAGCAGCTTGGAATGGACGAACACCGGGGAGCTGTTTTTT. It translates to CASSLEWTNTGELFF. The full variable domain, in which reference TRBV5-1 and TRBJ2-2 provide the parts outside the CDR3, is KAGVTQTPRYLIKTRGQQVTLSCSPISGHRSVSWYQQTPGQGLQFLFEYFSETQRNKGNFPGRFSGRQFSNSRSEMNVSTLELGDSALYLCASSLEWTNTGELFFGEGSRLTVL.

The V call is TRBV3-1 (or the pseudogene TRBV3-2), the J call TRBJ1-5; 9 bases are a match to TRBD1. Germline V gene sequence: CDR1 LGHDT, CDR2 YNNKEL (reference sequence). The CDR3 has 13 residues. J gave up 4 bases and V 8 bases, and 3 bases lay outside the gene matches. The CDR3 coding sequence is TGTGCCAGCGGGACAGGGAGGAATCAGCCCCAGCATTTT. Its protein product is CASGTGRNQPQHF.